The entry below gives a single T cell receptor beta chain sequence along with its context. It lacks a known antigen. The sample holds no much larger clone one base away, and base qualities are not on file. This sample was taken from a study of T cells in Graves' hyperthyroidism and ophthalmopathy (dated by TCRdb to about 2019). Regarding the complete study: Peripheral blood was sampled at the time of initial diagnosis, prior to any treatment. TCR V-J signatures able to tell the groups apart were searched for in a discovery cohort of 90 to 100 patients, of whom over 40 had Graves' ophthalmopathy and roughly 57 had stable Graves' hyperthyroidism. Prospective prediction of ophthalmopathy was tested in an independent validation cohort of approximately 19 hyperthyroidism patients and 17 patients who later progressed to ophthalmopathy. The 100 discovery patients were randomly split 7:3 into training and test sets. In six Graves' hyperthyroidism patients, the study also compared T-cell repertoires from thyroid tissue with T-cell repertoires from blood. After sampling, hyperthyroidism patients received methimazole starting at 30 mg daily, and ophthalmopathy patients received high-dose intravenous methylprednisolone. The paper reports TCR Vbeta CDR3 sequencing of some 140 peripheral blood samples: approximately 41 ophthalmopathy, under 80 hyperthyroidism and approximately 17 progressor patients.

The paper as a whole reports these results and caveats: In cross-validation, a model built on a 13 V-J signature told ophthalmopathy apart from stable hyperthyroidism with 85% to 90% sensitivity and roughly 81% specificity, and in testing the same model reached 80%/75%. No statistical method was used to set the sample size in advance, and investigators knew the group allocation. In validation, progression to ophthalmopathy was predicted by the model with 70.59% sensitivity and 72.22% specificity, a median of approximately 6.5 months before onset. Most expanded thyroid clonotypes (frequency above 0.001) were also detected in blood, suggesting blood repertoires may reflect thyroid immune responses.

Its CDR3 holds 14 amino acids, cysteine through phenylalanine. CDR3 DNA is the only sequence kept; it has 42 bases, read in frame from the first base. V has 3 bases trimmed and J has 7 bases trimmed; junction bases matching no gene number 8. Reading the germline V gene (reference sequence) gives CDR1 DFQATT and CDR2 SNEGSKA. Hyperthyroidism patients were newly diagnosed, had a disease duration of under 2 months, and were aged 18 to 65 years. The study excluded patients with uncontrolled infections, other autoimmune diseases, pregnancy or lactation. Diagnoses were established on the basis of clinical symptoms, serum thyroxine and TRAb, thyroid ultrasound, and orbital computed tomography. For progressor patients, blood was drawn at the first diagnosis of hyperthyroidism, before any ophthalmopathy symptoms had appeared. PBMCs were separated from over 9 ml of fresh peripheral blood using Ficoll-Paque density gradient centrifugation. Progressor patients were initially diagnosed with Graves' hyperthyroidism and developed ophthalmopathy during follow-up. Total RNA was extracted using Trizol reagent, and RNA quality was assessed on an Agilent 2100 Bioanalyzer.

Amplification of TCR beta CDR3 regions was carried out from RNA transcripts. The TCR CDR3 was subjected to a first round of RT-PCR using the HTBI primer set and the Qiagen OneStep RT-PCR kit. A second multiplex PCR round built the libraries, followed by size selection and purification. Paired-end sequencing of the libraries was performed with 100 bp reads on an Illumina HiSeq2000. As for the authors' bioinformatics: SOAPnuke was used to process the raw data, removing reads that contained adapters or uncalled bases, had a mean Phred below 15, or lacked an exact match to the constant primer or identifier. COPE v1.2.5 was used to merge high-quality paired reads, and clonotypes were defined as unique nucleotide sequences. Clonotypes were aligned to IMGT TRBV, TRBD and TRBJ reference segments using MiTCR v1.1. Only V-J combinations with frequency above 0.0001, covering approximately 99% of repertoires, were analysed. A TCS score was defined as the ratio between F50 (clonal expansion) and ExV (chaos), using BLOSUM62-based TCRdist between CDR3 peptides within each V-J. Welch's t-statistics and random forest reduced around 510 V-J features to about 12, which were used in a naive Bayes classifier (R e1071). TCRdb reprocessing: public reads trimmed at Q25 with fastp, clones called with MiXCR, in-frame beta chains kept. Rows with a matching CDR3 protein are joined into one entry that keeps the most common DNA and genes. The V and J calls shown here were made by TCRdb, not taken from the authors' results. Across this sample there are nearly 600,000 distinct CDR3 sequences, with about 15% seen only once. Less than 6% of the sample comes from the top ten.

Sequences were obtained from blood. This sequence was found in a woman aged 30 to 39 with Graves' hyperthyroidism that later progressed to Graves' ophthalmopathy. The sequence is built from TRBV20-1 and TRBJ2-1; 8 central nucleotides agree with TRBD2. Here is the DNA: TGCAGTGCTAGTAGCGGGGAGAGGATGAATGAGCAGTTCTTC. This sequence encodes CSASSGERMNEQFF.